This T cell receptor (beta chain) came from a study of shared clonotypes between healthy human individuals. V was clipped by 1 base and J by 5 bases, with 11 bases between them. The CDR3 covers 14 residues. CDR1 and CDR2 (germline): MNHNS, SASEGT. Repertoires were generated with immunoSEQ multiplex PCR, while TCRdb's copy carries only in-frame clones and drops some. In the table there are some 1,100,000 clones, more than 75% of which are singletons. The V gene is TRBV6-1, the J gene TRBJ2-5; D perhaps matches TRBD1 (6 bases). This TCR was sampled from a man younger than 35 in good health. Some clones in this sample may be carry-over from other donors' samples. Sequenced material: memory CD4+ T cells from PBMCs. Noted subset: CD45RA-negative fraction. CDR3 DNA sequence: TGTGCCAGCAGTGAAGGGGGCCAGGGGGAGACCCAGTACTTC. Translated, it gives CASSEGGQGETQYF.